These 8 T cell receptor beta chains were all obtained from the same sample, sequenced in a study of OX40 agonist ivuxolimab in advanced cancers. Library creation used the immunoSEQ multiplex PCR assay. TCRdb's version of the immuneACCESS table is confined to in-frame rearrangements and falls short of the full clone set. An unresolved V gene accounts for under half of the shortfall where checked; the remainder is of unknown origin. For this sample there are over 75,000 clones; approximately 94% appear just once. The ten biggest clones cover about 2.6% of the sample. The source material was CD4+ or CD8+ T cells sorted from blood, sampled in a trial of the OX40 agonist ivuxolimab. These receptors originate from an adult with an advanced solid tumor such as melanoma, head and neck, liver or kidney cancer.

V usage is TRBV18 and J usage is TRBJ1-1; D perhaps matches TRBD1 (5 bases). In germline, CDR1 is KGHSH, CDR2 LQKENI. The ends were cut back, 2 bases at V and 4 bases at J, with 11 bases in the middle. The CDR3 is 14 amino acids. CDR3 amino acids: CASSPGPGITEAFF. The CDR3 region has the DNA TGTGCCAGCTCACCAGGGCCAGGGATCACTGAAGCTTTCTTT.

The chain employs TRBV2 and TRBJ1-1; D is ambiguous. V lost 0 bases and J 0 bases, leaving 8 bases between the germline ends. CDR1 is SNHLY and CDR2 is FYNNEI in the germline V gene. This CDR3 spans 15 amino acids. The CDR3 DNA reads as TGTGCCAGCAGTGAAGCGACGGATCTGAACACTGAAGCTTTCTTT. Its protein is CASSEATDLNTEAFF. The whole variable domain, remainder taken from reference TRBV2 and TRBJ1-1, is EPEVTQTPSHQVTQMGQEVILRCVPISNHLYFYWYRQILGQKVEFLVSFYNNEISEKSEIFDDQFSVERPDGSNFTLKIRSTKLEDSAMYFCASSEATDLNTEAFFGQGTRLTVV.

V usage is TRBV14 and J usage is TRBJ2-1; 8 bases are shared with TRBD2. The CDR3 runs to 17 residues. The germline V gene has CDR1 SGHDN and CDR2 FVKESK. Trimming removed 0 bases from V and 0 bases from J; junction bases left unmatched: 4. CDR3 nucleotides: TGTGCCAGCAGCCAAGATAACAGCGGGAGCTCCTACAATGAGCAGTTCTTC. Protein: CASSQDNSGSSYNEQFF.

J is TRBJ2-7 and V is TRBV10-3, with D possibly TRBD2 on 5 matching bases. CDR1 ENHRY and CDR2 SYGVKD come from the germline V gene. V was cut by 3 bases and J by 9 bases, with 15 bases left in between. CDR3 size: 13 residues. The CDR3 DNA follows: TGTGCCATCAGTGATTCGGGGAGAATAGGGCAGTACTTC. This encodes CAISDSGRIGQYF.

V usage is TRBV13 and J usage is TRBJ1-2; D is unclear. This CDR3 contains 13 residues. In germline, CDR1 is PRHDT, CDR2 FYEKMQ (reference sequence). The V end was cut by 6 bases, the J end by 5 bases, with 13 bases between. Here the CDR3 reads CASSSTAPYGYTF. CDR3 sequence (DNA): TGTGCCAGCAGTTCGACGGCCCCATATGGCTACACCTTC.

CDR3 in amino acids: CASSLLAGGTYEQYF. For the CDR3, the DNA is TGTGCCAGCAGTTTACTAGCGGGGGGAACCTACGAGCAGTACTTC. V and J are TRBV27 and TRBJ2-7; 11 bases are shared with TRBD2. Trimming removed 2 bases from V and 2 bases from J; junction bases left unmatched: 2. Looked up from germline, CDR1 is MNHEY and CDR2 is SMNVEV (reference sequence). CDR3 size: 15 residues.

The chain carries TRBV5-1 and TRBJ2-7; 10 bases align to TRBD2. The V segment lost 4 bases and the J segment 5 bases; nucleotides outside the gene matches: 9. Germline values: CDR1 SGHRS, CDR2 YFSETQ. The CDR3 is 15 residues long. Here the CDR3 reads CASSILAGTPNEQYF. In nucleotides, the CDR3 is TGCGCCAGCAGCATACTAGCGGGAACACCAAACGAGCAGTACTTC.

The chain uses TRBV6-6 and TRBJ2-4, with a tentative D call TRBD1 (5 bases). CDR1 MNHNY and CDR2 SVGAGI come from the germline V gene (reference sequence). Trimming cost V 2 bases and J 0 bases, with 11 bases left between them. The CDR3 has 16 amino acids. The CDR3 loop reads CASSYKGLIAKNIQYF. The CDR3 coding sequence is TGTGCCAGCAGTTACAAGGGGTTGATAGCCAAAAACATTCAGTACTTC.